This record covers a single T cell receptor beta chain. It may be a read error: a sequence one base away is much more abundant. The entry originates in a study of glioma-infiltrating T cells. Using RNA template, CDR3s of TCR alpha and beta were amplified with iRepertoire arm-PCR. TCRdb passed the multiplex PCR reads through MiXCR, listing each CDR3 protein once. The table has about 410,000 distinct CDR3 sequences, around 38% seen once; the top ten hold 9.5% to 15%. Germline CDR1 and CDR2: MDHEN and SYDVKM. J lost 1 base, V lost 6 bases, and 13 bases had no gene match. The CDR3 totals 18 residues. The chain combines TRBV28 with TRBJ2-1; 9 bases agree with TRBD2. The sequencing sample was made of glioma tissue, nonneoplastic brain tissue, or PBMCs (not recorded which). This TCR came from a human donor with low-grade glioma or glioblastoma, undergoing nonglioma brain surgery, or in good health (not recorded which). CDR3 protein: CASSTGVAGVSSYNEQFF. CDR3 coding DNA: TGTGCCAGCAGCACGGGAGTAGCGGGAGTGAGTTCCTACAATGAGCAGTTCTTC.